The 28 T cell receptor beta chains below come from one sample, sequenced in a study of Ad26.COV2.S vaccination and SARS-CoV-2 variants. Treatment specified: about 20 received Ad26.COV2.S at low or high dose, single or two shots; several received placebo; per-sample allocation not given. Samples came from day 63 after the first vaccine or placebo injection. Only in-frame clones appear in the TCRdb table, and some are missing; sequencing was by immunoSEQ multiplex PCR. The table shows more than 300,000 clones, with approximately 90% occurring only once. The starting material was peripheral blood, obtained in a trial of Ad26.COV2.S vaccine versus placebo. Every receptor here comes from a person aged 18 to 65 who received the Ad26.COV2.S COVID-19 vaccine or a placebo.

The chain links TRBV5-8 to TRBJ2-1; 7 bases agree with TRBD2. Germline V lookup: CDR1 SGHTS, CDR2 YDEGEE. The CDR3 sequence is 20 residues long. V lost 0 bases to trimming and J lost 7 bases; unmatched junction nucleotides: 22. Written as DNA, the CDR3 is TGTGCCAGCAGCTTGGCGGGCAGACTAACCCTTAGCGGGCCCCCAAATGAGCAGTTCTTC. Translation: CASSLAGRLTLSGPPNEQFF. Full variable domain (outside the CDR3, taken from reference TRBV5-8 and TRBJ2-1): EAGVTQSPTHLIKTRGQQATLRCSPISGHTSVYWYQQALGLGLQFLLWYDEGEERNRGNFPPRFSGRQFPNYSSELNVNALELEDSALYLCASSLAGRLTLSGPPNEQFFGPGTRLTVL.

The CDR3 region is CASSSTSGRPSEQYF. CDR3 in DNA: TGTGCCAGTAGCAGTACTAGCGGGAGACCCTCCGAGCAGTACTTC. The chain carries TRBV19 and TRBJ2-7; TRBD2 matches 11 bases. J lost 6 bases, V lost 6 bases, and 10 bases had no gene match. CDR1 and CDR2 (germline): LNHDA, SQIVND (reference sequence). The CDR3 has 15 residues.

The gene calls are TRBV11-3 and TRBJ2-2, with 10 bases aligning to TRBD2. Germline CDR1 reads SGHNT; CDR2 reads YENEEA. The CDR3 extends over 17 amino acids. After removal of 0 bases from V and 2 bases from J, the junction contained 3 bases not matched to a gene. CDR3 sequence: CASSLEASGGNTGELFF. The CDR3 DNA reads TGTGCCAGCAGCTTAGAGGCTAGCGGGGGAAACACCGGGGAGCTGTTTTTT.

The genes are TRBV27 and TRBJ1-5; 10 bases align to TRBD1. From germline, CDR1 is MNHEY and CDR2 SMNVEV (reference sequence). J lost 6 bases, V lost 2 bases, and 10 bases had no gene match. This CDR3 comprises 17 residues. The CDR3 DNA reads TGTGCCAGCAGTTTAAAAGGACAGGGGGTTTTGGGTCAGCCCCAGCATTTT. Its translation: CASSLKGQGVLGQPQHF.

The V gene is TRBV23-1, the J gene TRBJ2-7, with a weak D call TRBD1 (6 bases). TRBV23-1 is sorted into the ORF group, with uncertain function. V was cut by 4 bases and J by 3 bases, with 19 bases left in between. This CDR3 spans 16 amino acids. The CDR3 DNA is TGCGCCAGCAGTCCTCTTGGGGGCGAGAACAACTACGAGCAGTACTTC. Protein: CASSPLGGENNYEQYF.

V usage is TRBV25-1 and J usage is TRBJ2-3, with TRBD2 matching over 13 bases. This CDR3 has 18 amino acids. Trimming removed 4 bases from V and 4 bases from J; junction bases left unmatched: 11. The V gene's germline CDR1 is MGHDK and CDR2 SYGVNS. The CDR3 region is CASSGPGLAGSGPDTQYF. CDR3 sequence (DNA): TGTGCCAGCAGTGGCCCGGGACTAGCGGGATCGGGGCCAGATACGCAGTATTTT.

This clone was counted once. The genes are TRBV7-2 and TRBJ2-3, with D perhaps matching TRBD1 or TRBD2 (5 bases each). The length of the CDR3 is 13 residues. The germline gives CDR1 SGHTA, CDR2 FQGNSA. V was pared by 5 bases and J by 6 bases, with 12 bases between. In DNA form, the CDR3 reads TGTGCCAGCAGCCAAGGGACGGCGGATACGCAGTATTTT. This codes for CASSQGTADTQYF. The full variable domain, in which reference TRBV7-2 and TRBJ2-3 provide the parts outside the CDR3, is GAGVSQSPSNKVTEKGKDVELRCDPISGHTALYWYRQSLGQGLEFLIYFQGNSAPDKSGLPSDRFSAERTGGSVSTLTIQRTQQEDSAVYLCASSQGTADTQYFGPGTRLTVL.

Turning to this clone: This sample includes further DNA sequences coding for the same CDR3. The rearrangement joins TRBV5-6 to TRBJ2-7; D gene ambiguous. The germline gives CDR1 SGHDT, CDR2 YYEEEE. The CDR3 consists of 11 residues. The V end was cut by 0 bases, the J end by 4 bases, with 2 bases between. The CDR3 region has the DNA TGTGCCAGCAGCTTGGGTTACGAGCAGTACTTC. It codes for CASSLGYEQYF.

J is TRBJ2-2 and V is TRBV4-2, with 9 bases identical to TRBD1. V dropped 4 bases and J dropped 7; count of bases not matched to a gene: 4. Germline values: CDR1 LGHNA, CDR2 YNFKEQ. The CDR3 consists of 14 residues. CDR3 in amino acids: CASSPDRGVGELFF. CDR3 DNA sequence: TGTGCCAGCAGCCCCGACAGGGGGGTCGGGGAGCTGTTTTTT.

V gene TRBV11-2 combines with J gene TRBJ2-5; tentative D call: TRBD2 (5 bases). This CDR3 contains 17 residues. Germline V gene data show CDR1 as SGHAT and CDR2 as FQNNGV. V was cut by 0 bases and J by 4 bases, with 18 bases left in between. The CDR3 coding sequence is TGTGCCAGCAGCTTAGATCGACGGGCAGCCCGGGGAGAGACCCAGTACTTC. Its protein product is CASSLDRRAARGETQYF.

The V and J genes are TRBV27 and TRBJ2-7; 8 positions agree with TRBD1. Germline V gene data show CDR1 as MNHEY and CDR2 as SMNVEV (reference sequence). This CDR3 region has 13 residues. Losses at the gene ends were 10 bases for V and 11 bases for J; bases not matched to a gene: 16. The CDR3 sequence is CATGQGSFGAEYF. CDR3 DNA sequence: TGTGCCACTGGACAGGGCTCCTTTGGAGCGGAGTACTTC.

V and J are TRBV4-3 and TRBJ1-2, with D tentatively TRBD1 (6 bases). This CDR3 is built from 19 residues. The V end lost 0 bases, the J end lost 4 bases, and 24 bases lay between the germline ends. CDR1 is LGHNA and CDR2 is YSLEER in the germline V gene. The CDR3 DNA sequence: TGCGCCAGCAGCCAAGAGTGGGGTGAGGGACACGCTACGAGCTATGGCTACACCTTC. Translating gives CASSQEWGEGHATSYGYTF.

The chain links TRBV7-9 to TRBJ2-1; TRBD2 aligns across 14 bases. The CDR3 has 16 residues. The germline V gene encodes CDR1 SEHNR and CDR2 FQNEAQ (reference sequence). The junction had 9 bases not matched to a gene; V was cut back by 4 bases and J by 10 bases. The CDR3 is CASSSRAGLAGEEQFF. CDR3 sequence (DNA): TGTGCCAGCAGCTCCAGGGCGGGACTAGCGGGAGAAGAGCAGTTCTTC.

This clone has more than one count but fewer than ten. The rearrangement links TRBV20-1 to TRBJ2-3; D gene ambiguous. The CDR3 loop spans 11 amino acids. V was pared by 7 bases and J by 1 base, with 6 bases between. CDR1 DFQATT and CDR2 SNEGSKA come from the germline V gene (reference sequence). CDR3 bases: TGCAGTGGGCAGGGCACAGATACGCAGTATTTT. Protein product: CSGQGTDTQYF.

As DNA, the CDR3 is TGTGCCAGCAGCCCCCAGGGTGTGAGCGGTCAGCCCCAGCATTTT. This sequence encodes CASSPQGVSGQPQHF. The V gene is TRBV25-1, the J gene TRBJ1-5; the D gene is possibly TRBD1 (5 bases). Germline assignment: CDR1 MGHDK and CDR2 SYGVNS. Trimming cost V 6 bases and J 6 bases, with 18 bases left between them. The length of the CDR3 is 15 residues. The full variable domain, completed using reference TRBV25-1 and TRBJ1-5, is EADIYQTPRYLVIGTGKKITLECSQTMGHDKMYWYQQDPGMELHLIHYSYGVNSTEKGDLSSESTVSRIRTEHFPLTLESARPSHTSQYLCASSPQGVSGQPQHFGDGTRLSIL.

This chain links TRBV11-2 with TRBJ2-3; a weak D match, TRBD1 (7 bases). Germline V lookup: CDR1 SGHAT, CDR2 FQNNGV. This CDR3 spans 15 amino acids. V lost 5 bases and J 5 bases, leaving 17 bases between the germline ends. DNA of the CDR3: TGTGCCAGCAGCCCCGGGACAGAGGGAGGAGATACGCAGTATTTT. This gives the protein CASSPGTEGGDTQYF. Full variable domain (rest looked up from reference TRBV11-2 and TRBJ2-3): EAGVAQSPRYKIIEKRQSVAFWCNPISGHATLYWYQQILGQGPKLLIQFQNNGVVDDSQLPKDRFSAERLKGVDSTLKIQPAKLEDSAVYLCASSPGTEGGDTQYFGPGTRLTVL.

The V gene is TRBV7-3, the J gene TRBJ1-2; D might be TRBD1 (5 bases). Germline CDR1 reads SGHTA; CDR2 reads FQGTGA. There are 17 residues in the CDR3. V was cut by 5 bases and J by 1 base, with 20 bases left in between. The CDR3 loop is CASSLNSPTEGNYGYTF. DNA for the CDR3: TGTGCCAGCAGCCTGAATTCCCCGACAGAAGGTAACTATGGCTACACCTTC.

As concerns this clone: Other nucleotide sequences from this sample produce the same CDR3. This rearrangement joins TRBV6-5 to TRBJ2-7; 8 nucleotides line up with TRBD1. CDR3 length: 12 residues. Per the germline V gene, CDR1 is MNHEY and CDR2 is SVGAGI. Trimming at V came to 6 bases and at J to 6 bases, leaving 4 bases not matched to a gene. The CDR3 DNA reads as TGTGCCAGCAGCTCTACAGGGGGCGAGCAGTACTTC. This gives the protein CASSSTGGEQYF.

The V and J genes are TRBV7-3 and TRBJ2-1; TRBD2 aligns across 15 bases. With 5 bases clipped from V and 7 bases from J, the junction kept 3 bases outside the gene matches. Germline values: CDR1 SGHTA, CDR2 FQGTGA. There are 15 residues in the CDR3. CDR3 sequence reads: CASSLGLAGGNEQFF. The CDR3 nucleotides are TGTGCCAGCAGCCTGGGACTAGCGGGGGGAAATGAGCAGTTCTTC.

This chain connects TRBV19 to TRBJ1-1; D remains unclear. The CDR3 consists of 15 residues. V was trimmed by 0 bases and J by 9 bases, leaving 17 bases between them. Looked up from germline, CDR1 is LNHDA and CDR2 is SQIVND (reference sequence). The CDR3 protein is CASSIDFVGYPQAFF. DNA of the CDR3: TGTGCCAGTAGTATAGATTTCGTTGGATATCCTCAAGCTTTCTTT.

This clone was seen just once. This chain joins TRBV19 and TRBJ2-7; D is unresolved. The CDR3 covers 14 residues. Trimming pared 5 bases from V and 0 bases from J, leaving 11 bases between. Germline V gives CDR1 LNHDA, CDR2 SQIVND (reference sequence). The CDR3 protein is CASSFQRSSYEQYF. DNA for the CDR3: TGTGCCAGTAGTTTTCAGAGGAGCTCCTACGAGCAGTACTTC.

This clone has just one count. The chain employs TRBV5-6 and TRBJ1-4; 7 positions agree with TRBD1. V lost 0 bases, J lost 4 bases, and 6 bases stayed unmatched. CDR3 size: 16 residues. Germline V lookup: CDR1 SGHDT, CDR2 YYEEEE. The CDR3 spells CASSLVAGGLNEKLFF. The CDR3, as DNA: TGTGCCAGCAGCTTGGTTGCAGGGGGGCTTAATGAAAAACTGTTTTTT.

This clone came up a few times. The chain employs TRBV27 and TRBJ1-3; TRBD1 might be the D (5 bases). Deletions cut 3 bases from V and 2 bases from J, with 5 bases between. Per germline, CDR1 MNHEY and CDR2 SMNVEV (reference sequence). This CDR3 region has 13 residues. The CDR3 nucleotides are TGTGCCAGCAGTTTGACAGCTGGAAACACCATATATTTT. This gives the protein CASSLTAGNTIYF.

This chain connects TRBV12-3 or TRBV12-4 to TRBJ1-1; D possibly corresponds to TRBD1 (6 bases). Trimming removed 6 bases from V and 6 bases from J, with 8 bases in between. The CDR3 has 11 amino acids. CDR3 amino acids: CASRHRAEAFF. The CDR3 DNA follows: TGTGCCAGCAGACACAGGGCTGAAGCTTTCTTT.

CDR3 amino acids: CASSFGAGGDTQYF. Written as DNA, the CDR3 is TGTGCCAGCAGCTTTGGGGCTGGAGGAGATACGCAGTATTTT. J is TRBJ2-3 and V is TRBV11-2; D may be TRBD1 or TRBD2 (5 bases each). V gave up 3 bases and J gave up 5 bases, with 12 bases separating them. This CDR3 is built from 14 residues. Germline V gene lookup returns CDR1 SGHAT and CDR2 FQNNGV.

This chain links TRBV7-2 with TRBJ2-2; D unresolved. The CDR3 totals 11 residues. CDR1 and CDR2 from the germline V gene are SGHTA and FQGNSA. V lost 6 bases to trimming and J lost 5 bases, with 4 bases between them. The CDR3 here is CASRPTGELFF. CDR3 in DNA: TGTGCCAGCAGGCCGACCGGGGAGCTGTTTTTT.

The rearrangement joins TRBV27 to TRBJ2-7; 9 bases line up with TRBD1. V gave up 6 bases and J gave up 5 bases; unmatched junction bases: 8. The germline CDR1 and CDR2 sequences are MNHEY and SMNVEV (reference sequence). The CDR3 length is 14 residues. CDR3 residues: CASSQGTGWNEQYF. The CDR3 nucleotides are TGTGCCAGCAGCCAGGGGACAGGGTGGAACGAGCAGTACTTC.

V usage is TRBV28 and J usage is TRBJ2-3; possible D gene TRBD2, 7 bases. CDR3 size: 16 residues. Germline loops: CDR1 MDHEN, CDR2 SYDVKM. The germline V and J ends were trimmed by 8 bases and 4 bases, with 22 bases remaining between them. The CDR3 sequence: CASGSGGSGIPDTQYF. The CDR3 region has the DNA TGTGCCAGCGGAAGTGGGGGCAGCGGGATTCCAGATACGCAGTATTTT.